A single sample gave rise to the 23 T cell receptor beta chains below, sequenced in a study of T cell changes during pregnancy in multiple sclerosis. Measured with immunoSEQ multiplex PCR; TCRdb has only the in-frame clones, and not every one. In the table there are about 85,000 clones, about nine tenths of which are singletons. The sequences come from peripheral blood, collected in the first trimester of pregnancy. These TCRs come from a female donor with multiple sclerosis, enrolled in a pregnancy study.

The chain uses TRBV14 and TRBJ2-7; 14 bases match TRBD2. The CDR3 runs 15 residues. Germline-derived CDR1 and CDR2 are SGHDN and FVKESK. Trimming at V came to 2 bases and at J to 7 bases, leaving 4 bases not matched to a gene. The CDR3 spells CASSQYGLAGGEQYF. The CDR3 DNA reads TGTGCCAGCAGCCAATATGGACTAGCGGGAGGAGAGCAGTACTTC.

The CDR3 loop reads CASSAFLAGQGNEQFF. The CDR3 DNA sequence: TGTGCCAGTAGTGCCTTCCTAGCGGGCCAAGGGAATGAGCAGTTCTTC. The rearrangement joins TRBV19 to TRBJ2-1; 8 bases map to TRBD2. Germline V CDR1 and CDR2: LNHDA, SQIVND (reference sequence). Losses at the gene ends were 5 bases for V and 7 bases for J; bases not matched to a gene: 13. This CDR3 has 16 residues. The entire variable domain, with the rest obtained from reference TRBV19 and TRBJ2-1, is as follows: DGGITQSPKYLFRKEGQNVTLSCEQNLNHDAMYWYRQDPGQGLRLIYYSQIVNDFQKGDIAEGYSVSREKKESFPLTVTSAQKNPTAFYLCASSAFLAGQGNEQFFGPGTRLTVL.

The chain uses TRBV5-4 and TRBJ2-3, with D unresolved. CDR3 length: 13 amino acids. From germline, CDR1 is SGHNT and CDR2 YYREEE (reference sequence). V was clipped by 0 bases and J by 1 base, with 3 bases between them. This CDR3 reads CASSLAGTDTQYF. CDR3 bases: TGTGCCAGCAGCTTGGCGGGCACAGATACGCAGTATTTT.

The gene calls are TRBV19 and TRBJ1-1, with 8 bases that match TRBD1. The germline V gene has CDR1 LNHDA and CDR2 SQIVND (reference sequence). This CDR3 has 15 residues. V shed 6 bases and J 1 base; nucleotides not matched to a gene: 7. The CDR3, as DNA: TGTGCCAGTAGACCTAACACAGGGGGGAACACTGAAGCTTTCTTT. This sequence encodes CASRPNTGGNTEAFF.

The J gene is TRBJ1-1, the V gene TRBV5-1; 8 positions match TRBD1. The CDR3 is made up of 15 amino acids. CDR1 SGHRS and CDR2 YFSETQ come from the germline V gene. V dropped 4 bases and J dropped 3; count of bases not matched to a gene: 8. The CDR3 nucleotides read TGCGCCAGCAGCCTGCCGGACAGGGCGGACACTGAAGCTTTCTTT. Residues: CASSLPDRADTEAFF. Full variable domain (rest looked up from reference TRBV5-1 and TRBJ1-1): KAGVTQTPRYLIKTRGQQVTLSCSPISGHRSVSWYQQTPGQGLQFLFEYFSETQRNKGNFPGRFSGRQFSNSRSEMNVSTLELGDSALYLCASSLPDRADTEAFFGQGTRLTVV.

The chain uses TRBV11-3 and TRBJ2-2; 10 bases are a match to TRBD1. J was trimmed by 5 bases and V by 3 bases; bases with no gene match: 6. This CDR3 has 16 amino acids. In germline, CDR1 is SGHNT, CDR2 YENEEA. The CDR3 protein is CASSLGDRGITGELFF. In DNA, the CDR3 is TGTGCCAGCAGCTTGGGGGACAGGGGAATAACCGGGGAGCTGTTTTTT.

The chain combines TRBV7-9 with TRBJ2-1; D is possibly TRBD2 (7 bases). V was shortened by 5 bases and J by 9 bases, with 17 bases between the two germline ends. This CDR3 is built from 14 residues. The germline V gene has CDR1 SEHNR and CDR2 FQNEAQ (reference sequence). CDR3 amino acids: CASSQGGEWVEQFF. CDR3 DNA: TGTGCCAGCAGCCAAGGGGGGGAGTGGGTTGAGCAGTTCTTC.

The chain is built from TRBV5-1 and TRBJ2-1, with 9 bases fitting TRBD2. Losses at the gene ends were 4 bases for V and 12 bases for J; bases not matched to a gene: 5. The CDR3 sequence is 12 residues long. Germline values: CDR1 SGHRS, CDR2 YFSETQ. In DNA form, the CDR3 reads TGCGCCAGCAGCCCGGAGGGACTAGCGCAGTTCTTC. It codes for CASSPEGLAQFF.

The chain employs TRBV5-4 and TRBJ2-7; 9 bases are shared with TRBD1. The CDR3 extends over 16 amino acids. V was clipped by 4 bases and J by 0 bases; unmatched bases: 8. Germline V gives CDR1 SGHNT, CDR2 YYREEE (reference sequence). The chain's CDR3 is CASSPTGGISSYEQYF. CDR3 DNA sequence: TGTGCCAGCAGCCCTACAGGGGGCATTAGCTCCTACGAGCAGTACTTC.

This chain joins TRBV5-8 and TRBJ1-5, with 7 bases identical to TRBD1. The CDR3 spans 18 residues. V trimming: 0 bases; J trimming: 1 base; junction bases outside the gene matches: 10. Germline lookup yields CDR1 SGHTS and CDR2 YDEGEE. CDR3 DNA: TGTGCCAGCAGCTTGGAAGGGATGGCGACAGGGAGCAATCAGCCCCAGCATTTT. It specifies CASSLEGMATGSNQPQHF.

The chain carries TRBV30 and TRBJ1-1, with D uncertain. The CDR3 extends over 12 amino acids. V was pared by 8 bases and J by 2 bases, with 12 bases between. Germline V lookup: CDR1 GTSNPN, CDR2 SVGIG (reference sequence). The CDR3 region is CAKGGFNTEAFF. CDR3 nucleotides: TGTGCCAAAGGAGGCTTCAACACTGAAGCTTTCTTT.

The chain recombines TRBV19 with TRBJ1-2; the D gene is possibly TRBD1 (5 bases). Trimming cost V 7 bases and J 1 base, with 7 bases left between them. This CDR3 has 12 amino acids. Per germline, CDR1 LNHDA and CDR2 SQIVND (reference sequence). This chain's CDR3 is CASTGNNYGYTF. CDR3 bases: TGTGCCAGTACAGGGAATAACTATGGCTACACCTTC.

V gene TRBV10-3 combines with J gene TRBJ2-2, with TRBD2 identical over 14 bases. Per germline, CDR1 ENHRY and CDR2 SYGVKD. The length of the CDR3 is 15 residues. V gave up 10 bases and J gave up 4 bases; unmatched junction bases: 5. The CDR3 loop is CATLGLAGVTGELFF. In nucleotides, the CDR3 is TGTGCCACCCTGGGACTAGCGGGAGTCACCGGGGAGCTGTTTTTT.

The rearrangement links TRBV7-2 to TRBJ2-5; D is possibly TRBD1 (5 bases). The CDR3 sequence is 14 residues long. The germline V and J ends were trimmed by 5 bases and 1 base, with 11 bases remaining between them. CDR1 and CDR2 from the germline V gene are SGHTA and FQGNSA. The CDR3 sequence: CASSPDRVQETQYF. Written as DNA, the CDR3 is TGTGCCAGCAGCCCAGACAGAGTCCAAGAGACCCAGTACTTC.

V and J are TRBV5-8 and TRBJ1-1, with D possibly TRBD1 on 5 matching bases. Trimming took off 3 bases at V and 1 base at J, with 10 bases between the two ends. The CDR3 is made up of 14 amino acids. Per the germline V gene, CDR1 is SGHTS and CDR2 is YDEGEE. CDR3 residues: CASSSVGQNTEAFF. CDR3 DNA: TGTGCCAGCAGCTCGGTAGGACAGAACACTGAAGCTTTCTTT.

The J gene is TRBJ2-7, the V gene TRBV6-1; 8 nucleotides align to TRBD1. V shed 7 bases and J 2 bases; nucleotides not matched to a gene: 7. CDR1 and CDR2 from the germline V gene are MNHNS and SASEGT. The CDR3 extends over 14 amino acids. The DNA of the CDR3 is TGTGCCAGCAAGGGTCAGGGGGCGACCTACGAGCAGTACTTC. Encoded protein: CASKGQGATYEQYF.

This CDR3 is CAWSFEIFASSYNEQFF. DNA of the CDR3: TGTGCCTGGAGTTTTGAGATTTTTGCAAGCTCCTACAATGAGCAGTTCTTC. The rearrangement uses TRBV30 and TRBJ2-1; D ambiguous. This CDR3 is 17 amino acids long. Trimming shortened V by 2 bases and J by 0 bases, and 17 bases separated the two germline ends. Germline V gene data show CDR1 as GTSNPN and CDR2 as SVGIG (reference sequence).

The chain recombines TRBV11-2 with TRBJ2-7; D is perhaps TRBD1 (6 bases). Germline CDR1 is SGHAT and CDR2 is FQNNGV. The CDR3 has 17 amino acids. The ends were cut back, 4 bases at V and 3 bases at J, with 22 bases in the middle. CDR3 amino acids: CASSSEKTGTFGYEQYF. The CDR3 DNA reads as TGTGCCAGCAGCTCCGAAAAGACCGGGACATTCGGCTACGAGCAGTACTTC.

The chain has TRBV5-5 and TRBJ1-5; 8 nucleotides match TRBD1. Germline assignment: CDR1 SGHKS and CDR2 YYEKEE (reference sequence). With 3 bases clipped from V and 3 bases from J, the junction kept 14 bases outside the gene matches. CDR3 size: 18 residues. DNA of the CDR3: TGTGCCAGCAGCTCCACATCCTGGGACAGGACTTTCAATCAGCCCCAGCATTTT. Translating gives CASSSTSWDRTFNQPQHF.

The CDR3 DNA is TGTGCCAGCAGCGTCCAGGCAAAATACGAGCAGTACTTC. It specifies CASSVQAKYEQYF. J is TRBJ2-7 and V is TRBV7-8; D unresolved. Trimming took off 5 bases at V and 4 bases at J, with 12 bases between the two ends. Germline CDR1 reads SGHVS; CDR2 reads FQNEAQ. The CDR3 totals 13 residues.

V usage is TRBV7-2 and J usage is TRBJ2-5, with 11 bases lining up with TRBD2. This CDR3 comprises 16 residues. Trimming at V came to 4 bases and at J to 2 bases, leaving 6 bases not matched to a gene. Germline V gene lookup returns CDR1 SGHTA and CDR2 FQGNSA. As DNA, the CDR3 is TGTGCCAGCAGCTCCAGTAGCGGGGGGGGACAAGAGACCCAGTACTTC. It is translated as CASSSSSGGGQETQYF.

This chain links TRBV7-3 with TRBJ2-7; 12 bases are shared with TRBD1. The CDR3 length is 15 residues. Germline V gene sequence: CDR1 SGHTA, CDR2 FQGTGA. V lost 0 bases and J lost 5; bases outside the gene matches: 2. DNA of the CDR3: TGTGCCAGCAGCTTAACCGGGACAGGGGGCGACGAGCAGTACTTC. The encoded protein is CASSLTGTGGDEQYF.

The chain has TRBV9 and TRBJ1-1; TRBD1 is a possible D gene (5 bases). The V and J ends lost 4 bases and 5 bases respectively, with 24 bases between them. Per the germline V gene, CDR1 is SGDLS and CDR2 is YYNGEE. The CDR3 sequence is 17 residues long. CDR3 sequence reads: CASSKKGEGLGITEAFF. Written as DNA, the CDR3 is TGTGCCAGCAGCAAGAAAGGGGAGGGGTTGGGGATAACTGAAGCTTTCTTT.